The 13 T cell receptor beta chains reported below all come from one sample, sequenced in a study of blood T cell repertoires in COVID-19. Generated by immunoSEQ multiplex PCR, the TCRdb table keeps only in-frame clones and is missing some. The sample lists hundreds of thousands of clones, under 90% occurring once. Source material: peripheral blood. These receptor sequences come from a woman younger than 45 with COVID-19, enrolled during active disease.

This chain connects TRBV28 to TRBJ1-3; D is possibly TRBD1 (6 bases). Germline V CDR1 and CDR2: MDHEN, SYDVKM. V was shortened by 6 bases and J by 0 bases, with 12 bases between the two germline ends. The CDR3 is 15 residues long. The CDR3 DNA reads as TGTGCCAGCAGGACTACAGGGAGCTCTGGAAACACCATATATTTT. Encoded protein: CASRTTGSSGNTIYF.

This clone was found once. The chain links TRBV3-1 (or the pseudogene TRBV3-2) to TRBJ1-1, with D uncertain. Germline-derived CDR1 and CDR2 are LGHDT and YNNKEL (reference sequence). CDR3 size: 13 residues. Between the trimmed V and J ends, which lost 2 bases and 3 bases, there was a span of 7 bases. The DNA of the CDR3 is TGTGCCAGCAGCCAAACCCGGGACACTGAAGCTTTCTTT. Translating it yields CASSQTRDTEAFF.

Here the CDR3 reads CASSDRMNTEAFF. In DNA, the CDR3 is TGCGCCAGCAGCGACAGGATGAACACTGAAGCTTTCTTT. V and J are TRBV5-1 and TRBJ1-1, with TRBD1 as a possible D gene (6 bases). Germline assignment: CDR1 SGHRS and CDR2 YFSETQ. The CDR3 is 13 residues long. V was shortened by 4 bases and J by 0 bases, with 7 bases between the two germline ends.

The chain recombines TRBV3-1 (or the pseudogene TRBV3-2) with TRBJ1-2; TRBD1 is a possible D gene (6 bases). The CDR3 runs to 16 residues. Germline V CDR1 and CDR2: LGHDT, YNNKEL (reference sequence). Trimming cost V 1 base and J 4 bases, with 16 bases left between them. The CDR3 is CASSQGGRGRTYGYTF. The CDR3 DNA is TGTGCCAGCAGCCAAGGGGGCAGGGGTCGGACCTATGGCTACACCTTC.

In DNA, the CDR3 is TGTGCCAGCAGCTTGGACGCCAGGGAGGATTCACCCCTCCACTTT. Translation: CASSLDAREDSPLHF. The chain uses TRBV5-4 and TRBJ1-6; D possibly corresponds to TRBD1 (5 bases). V lost 0 bases to trimming and J lost 8 bases, with 12 bases between them. The germline V gene has CDR1 SGHNT and CDR2 YYREEE (reference sequence). The CDR3 loop spans 15 amino acids.

V is TRBV23-1 and J is TRBJ2-1; D gene uncertain. TRBV23-1 is sorted into the ORF group, with uncertain function. V lost 1 base and J lost 4, with 14 bases in between. The CDR3 has 16 amino acids. CDR3 sequence: CASSQLPQASYNEQFF. The CDR3 nucleotides read TGCGCCAGCAGTCAATTGCCCCAAGCCTCTTACAATGAGCAGTTCTTC.

The chain is built from TRBV10-2 and TRBJ2-2, with D perhaps matching TRBD2 (5 bases). Germline V gives CDR1 WSHSY, CDR2 SAAADI. V was shortened by 3 bases and J by 6 bases, with 8 bases between the two germline ends. CDR3 length: 13 amino acids. In DNA, the CDR3 is TGCGCCAGCAGTGATAGGGAGTCCGGGGAGCTGTTTTTT. The encoded protein is CASSDRESGELFF.

Here the CDR3 reads CASGLAGGYQETQYF. The CDR3 nucleotides are TGTGCCAGCGGACTAGCGGGGGGGTACCAAGAGACCCAGTACTTC. The V and J genes are TRBV7-8 and TRBJ2-5; 15 bases align to TRBD2. Germline CDR1 is SGHVS and CDR2 is FQNEAQ. The CDR3 sequence is 15 residues long. V was pared by 8 bases and J by 0 bases, with 1 base of the junction left unmatched.

This sequence joins TRBV11-3 and TRBJ2-2; D ambiguous. Trimming shortened V by 1 base and J by 2 bases, and 8 bases separated the two germline ends. The CDR3 has 15 residues. Germline values: CDR1 SGHNT, CDR2 YENEEA. The CDR3 sequence: CASSLVSHNTGELFF. In DNA form, the CDR3 reads TGTGCCAGCAGCTTAGTGAGTCATAACACCGGGGAGCTGTTTTTT.

The chain joins TRBV9 to TRBJ2-3; D perhaps matches TRBD1 (5 bases). V dropped 0 bases and J dropped 4 bases, with 9 bases sitting between them. Germline lookup yields CDR1 SGDLS and CDR2 YYNGEE. This CDR3 is built from 14 residues. CDR3 nucleotides: TGTGCCAGCAGCGTAGGCTGGGGCGCAGATACGCAGTATTTT. Amino acids: CASSVGWGADTQYF.

The chain carries TRBV2 and TRBJ1-1; perhaps TRBD1 as D (6 bases). Germline V gene lookup returns CDR1 SNHLY and CDR2 FYNNEI. V shed 6 bases and J shed 6 bases, with 17 bases lying between them. The CDR3 spans 14 residues. Written as DNA, the CDR3 is TGTGCCAGCAGGCCCAACTCAAACAGGGCTGAAGCTTTCTTT. Amino acid sequence: CASRPNSNRAEAFF.

This sequence joins TRBV12-3 or TRBV12-4 and TRBJ1-1; no clear D. Trimming removed 2 bases at V and 7 bases at J, with 8 bases between. This CDR3 contains 12 residues. CDR3 DNA: TGTGCCAGCAGTTTATGGCAAGATGAAGCTTTCTTT. Translated: CASSLWQDEAFF.

This clone has just a few counts. The V call is TRBV5-4, the J call TRBJ1-2, with 7 nucleotides matching TRBD1. Per the germline V gene, CDR1 is SGHNT and CDR2 is YYREEE (reference sequence). With V trimmed by 4 bases and J by 5 bases, 11 bases remained unmatched. The CDR3 covers 15 residues. The CDR3 nucleotides are TGTGCCAGCAGCGGAAGGGGGCAGGGGGATTATGGCTACACCTTC. Translation gives CASSGRGQGDYGYTF.